Shown below are 4 T cell receptor beta chains from a single sample sequenced in a study of STAT3 mutations in large granular lymphocyte leukemia. These receptors' antigens are unknown. Study observations and caveats: In T-cell large granular lymphocyte leukemia, about half of patients showed multiple immunodominant subclonotypes.

TCRdb's table, derived via immunoSEQ multiplex PCR, lists solely in-frame clones and lacks some. The table includes about 15,000 clones, 80% to 95% detected once. Sample: peripheral blood mononuclear cells. The source is a woman between 45 and 65 years old with T-cell large granular lymphocyte leukemia. Some clones in this sample may be carry-over from other donors' samples.

V usage is TRBV5-1 and J usage is TRBJ2-7; D may be TRBD1 (6 bases). Looked up from germline, CDR1 is SGHRS and CDR2 is YFSETQ. CDR3 length: 13 amino acids. Trimming removed 5 bases at V and 2 bases at J, with 11 bases between. The DNA of the CDR3 is TGCGCCAGCAGTCCAGGGGAACCCTACGAGCAGTACTTC. Its protein is CASSPGEPYEQYF.

Here the CDR3 reads CASSIYRGDTQYF. CDR3 bases: TGTGCCAGCAGCATATACAGGGGAGATACGCAGTATTTT. The chain is built from TRBV7-9 and TRBJ2-3, with 7 bases that match TRBD1. J lost 5 bases, V lost 5 bases, and 4 bases had no gene match. Germline CDR1 and CDR2: SEHNR and FQNEAQ (reference sequence). This CDR3 contains 13 residues.

Regarding this clone: The junction does not match germline at one end; this may be a read error. The gene calls are TRBV7-7 and TRBJ2-5; the D gene is possibly TRBD1 (8 bases). This CDR3 has 17 amino acids. The germline gives CDR1 SSHAT, CDR2 FNYEAQ (reference sequence). In DNA form, the CDR3 reads TGTGCTAGCAGCCCCGCTTACCAGGGGGCCGGGAGGGAGACCCAGTACTTC. Its protein product is CASSPAYQGAGRETQYF.

The chain joins TRBV7-9 to TRBJ2-1, with D tentatively TRBD1 (5 bases). V gave up 4 bases and J gave up 8 bases, with 15 bases separating them. CDR1 and CDR2 (germline): SEHNR, FQNEAQ (reference sequence). The CDR3 covers 14 residues. Here the CDR3 reads CASSSKGSVDEQFF. DNA for the CDR3: TGTGCCAGCAGCTCGAAGGGGTCGGTTGATGAGCAGTTCTTC.